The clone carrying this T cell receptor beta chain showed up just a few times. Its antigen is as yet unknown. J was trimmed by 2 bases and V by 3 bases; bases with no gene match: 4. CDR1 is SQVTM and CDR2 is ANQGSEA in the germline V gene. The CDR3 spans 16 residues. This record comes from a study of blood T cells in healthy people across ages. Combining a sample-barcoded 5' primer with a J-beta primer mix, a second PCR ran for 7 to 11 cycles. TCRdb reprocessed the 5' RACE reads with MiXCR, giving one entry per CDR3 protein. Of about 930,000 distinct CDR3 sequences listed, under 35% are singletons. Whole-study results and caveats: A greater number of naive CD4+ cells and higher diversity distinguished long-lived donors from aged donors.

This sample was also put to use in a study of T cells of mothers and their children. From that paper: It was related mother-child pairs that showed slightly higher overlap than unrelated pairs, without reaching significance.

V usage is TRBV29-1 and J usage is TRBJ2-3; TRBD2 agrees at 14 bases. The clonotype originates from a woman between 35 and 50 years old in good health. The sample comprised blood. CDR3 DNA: TGCAGCGTTGAGCGGACTAGCGGGGGGTACACAGATACGCAGTATTTT. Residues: CSVERTSGGYTDTQYF.